The source of this T cell receptor beta chain is a study of human T cells and chemical hapten exposure. Across the whole study: Sensitization was performed using 2% DPC on a roughly 2 cm by roughly 2 cm upper inner arm skin site.

V lost 4 bases, J lost 4 bases, and 2 bases stayed unmatched. Germline V lookup: CDR1 SGHRS, CDR2 YFSETQ. This CDR3 has 14 residues. Within the library, unique molecular identifiers were attached to each individual cDNA molecule. Via MiXCR, TCRdb re-called the RACE reads, giving one row per CDR3 protein. Of approximately 80,000 distinct CDR3 sequences detected, roughly 7.6% appear once; the ten largest clones hold around 1.5%. Time point in this sample: patch test 1, 2 weeks after DPC sensitization. Treatment given: therapeutic diphenylcyclopropenone sensitization with weekly scalp DPC. This clonotype showed up many times.

Sequencing was performed on whole blood, taken in connection with sensitization to the hapten diphenylcyclopropenone (DPC). The J gene is TRBJ2-3, the V gene TRBV5-1; 11 bases are shared with TRBD1. This TCR derives from a young woman with alopecia areata. Some clones in this sample may be carry-over from other donors' samples. CDR3 sequence: CASSQGQGADTQYF. The CDR3 region has the DNA TGCGCCAGCAGCCAGGGACAGGGGGCAGATACGCAGTATTTT.